This T cell receptor (beta chain) appears in the sequencing data of a study of blood T cell repertoires in COVID-19. Background on the study: Italy, Spain and the United States were the sources of the convalescent and acute COVID-19 samples. PBMCs, B-cell-depleted T cells, or T cells provided the cDNA or gDNA that made up the material.

The germline V and J ends were trimmed by 5 bases and 3 bases, with 9 bases remaining between them. The CDR3 is 13 residues long. Per germline, CDR1 ENHRY and CDR2 SYGVKD. The protocol was immunoSEQ multiplex PCR, while the TCRdb copy is restricted to in-frame clones and leaves out a portion. The sample shows approximately 250,000 clones, roughly four fifths of them seen only once. This TCR was sampled from a woman between 45 and 60 years old with acute or convalescent COVID-19. The sample taken for sequencing was peripheral blood. The chain employs TRBV10-3 and TRBJ2-3, with a tentative D call TRBD1 (5 bases). CDR3 coding DNA: TGTGCCATCAGTTCGACAGATACAGATACGCAGTATTTT. This gives the protein CAISSTDTDTQYF.